This TCR beta chain was observed in a study of identical twins (TCRdb year 2016). With regard to the full study: To test whether fetal clonotypes persist, the study used deep sequencing on TCR alpha and beta repertoires from monozygotic twins, unrelated adults of various ages, and cord blood. Replicate twin experiments were performed at different times using different library preparation protocols to rule out contamination. Overall study results and their limits: Compared with coincidental sharing between unrelated individuals, out-of-frame TCR alpha sequences shared between twins had an excess of sequences with low generation probability. Because the same donors could not be followed over many years, the conclusions relied on cross-sectional statistical analysis. Fewer insertions were carried by abundant cord blood beta clonotypes, a similar but weaker trend appeared in young adult naive repertoires, and no such trend appeared in memory repertoires. Excess twin sharing in beta out-of-frame sequences was weaker because fewer shared sequences lowered the signal-to-noise ratio. Invariant T cells such as MAIT and iNKT could partly confound zero-insertion analyses, though diverse VJ usage argued against this for most clonotypes. In monozygotic twins, out-of-frame TCR alpha sharing was systematically underestimated by recombination models, although the models agreed with sharing between unrelated individuals.

At least ten counts were recorded for this clonotype. What this receptor recognizes is not known. Base-call qualities are not available, and no considerably larger clone is one nucleotide away. Every donor in the study was a healthy Caucasian. Using Miltenyi CD45RO+ enrichment and human naive T-cell isolation kits, memory (CD45RO+) and naive T cells were isolated from PBMC. Receptor libraries were prepared by 5' RACE. Sequenced using an Illumina HiSeq 2000. A universal primer binding site was added through template switching, and the final cDNA carried a unique molecular identifier so that TCR cDNA molecules could be counted accurately. Specific primers in the conserved constant-segment region were used to synthesize first-strand cDNA for TCR alpha and beta chains. Each cDNA library was double barcoded, with a SMART-Mk sample barcode plus Illumina barcodes, to control for contamination. Two successive PCR steps introduced TruSeq adapter sequences along with Illumina sample barcodes. The Illumina HiSeq platform was used with custom primers to sequence TCR alpha and beta cDNA libraries. Concerning the study's data processing: Unique molecular identifiers were extracted from raw reads with MiGEC, and CDR3 positions were determined with MiXCR. Recombination models were inferred per individual with the repgenHMM and IGoR tools using an EM algorithm. The tcR package in R was used for shared clonotype analysis, with sharing normalized by the product of cloneset sizes. Out-of-frame nonproductive sequences were analyzed to study raw recombination free of thymic and clonal selection effects. TCRdb passed the public sequencing reads through fastp at Q25 and MiXCR, retaining productive beta sequences. Rows with one shared CDR3 protein collapse into an entry with the most common genes and DNA. TCRdb assigned the V and J calls; the authors' analysis was not used. This sample has about 100,000 distinct CDR3 sequences in its table, and 5.9% of those were observed once. The top ten hold about 12% of the sample.

CDR1 DFQATT and CDR2 SNEGSKA are derived from the germline V gene (reference sequence). Germline trimming: 1 base from V, 2 bases from J; junction bases outside gene matches: 7. Including cysteine and phenylalanine, the CDR3 has 16 amino acids. The read is trimmed to its CDR3 DNA, 48 bases read in frame from base 1. The receptor was isolated from a woman in her fifties or sixties in good health. This chain joins TRBV20-1 to TRBJ2-3, and 9 junctional nucleotides match TRBD1. The material sequenced was memory T cells sorted from blood. The cell subset or site label on this specimen signifies: CD45RO+ enriched T cells. Here the CDR3 is given as CSARASWTGDTDTQYF. At the DNA level, the sequence is TGCAGTGCTAGAGCATCATGGACAGGGGACACAGATACGCAGTATTTT.